The rows below give T cell receptor beta chains drawn from one sample of a study of T cells in Graves' hyperthyroidism and ophthalmopathy. Each CDR3 protein is one row after TCRdb ran MiXCR on the multiplex PCR reads. The sample carries 660,000 or so distinct CDR3 sequences, 20% recorded once. Input material: blood. The origin of the receptors is a man aged 25-45 years with Graves' ophthalmopathy. Both conserved end residues are part of each CDR3. Fields, in order: clone size, J gene, D gene, V gene, CDR3 length, CDR3 protein, CDR3 DNA. A D gene is named only where the DNA matches it firmly. Expanded clones are given a class, and other clones once, few, many or no size at all.

few,TRBJ2-7,NA,TRBV11-2,14,CASSSQGSLYEQYF,TGTGCCAGCAGCTCGCAGGGTTCCCTATACGAGCAGTACTTC
few,TRBJ1-2,NA,TRBV10-2,13,CASSEGTYYGYTF,TGCGCCAGCAGTGAAGGGACTTACTATGGCTACACCTTC
many,TRBJ2-7,NA,TRBV11-1,13,CASSEDRTYEQYF,TGTGCCAGCAGCGAAGACAGGACATACGAGCAGTACTTC
NA,TRBJ1-3,TRBD1,TRBV20-1,14,CSVDGTGSGNTIYF,TGCAGCGTAGATGGGACAGGCTCTGGAAACACCATATATTTT
NA,TRBJ2-2,TRBD2,TRBV11-2,17,CASSPVLAAANTGELFF,TGTGCCAGCAGCCCCGTTCTAGCGGCCGCGAACACCGGGGAGCTGTTTTTT
NA,TRBJ2-7,NA,TRBV6-1,13,CASRQDSSYEQYF,TGTGCCAGCAGGCAGGACAGCTCCTACGAGCAGTACTTC
NA,TRBJ2-1,NA,TRBV11-3,12,CASSPPLGEQFF,TGTGCCAGCAGCCCCCCGCTAGGTGAGCAGTTCTTC
NA,TRBJ2-1,NA,TRBV6-1,11,CASSFDREQFF,TGTGCCAGCAGCTTCGACCGGGAGCAGTTCTTC
few,TRBJ2-5,TRBD2,TRBV12-3/TRBV12-4,13,CASSDSGKLTQYF,TGTGCCAGCAGTGACAGCGGGAAGTTGACCCAGTACTTC
many,TRBJ2-3,TRBD2,TRBV5-1,15,CASSYSSGSTDTQYF,TGCGCCAGCAGCTATTCTAGCGGAAGCACAGATACGCAGTATTTT
few,TRBJ2-7,NA,TRBV20-1,11,CSARDLYEQYF,TGCAGTGCTAGAGACCTCTACGAGCAGTACTTC
many,TRBJ2-5,TRBD1,TRBV7-9,15,CASSLVGDRGETQYF,TGTGCCAGCAGCTTAGTGGGCGACAGGGGAGAGACCCAGTACTTC
NA,TRBJ2-5,NA,TRBV27,14,CASSLSPDQETQYF,TGTGCCAGCAGTTTATCGCCCGACCAAGAGACCCAGTACTTC
few,TRBJ2-7,NA,TRBV9,16,CASSVAPSVRADEQYF,TGTGCCAGCAGCGTAGCTCCGAGCGTCAGAGCGGACGAGCAGTACTTC
many,TRBJ2-1,NA,TRBV11-2,18,CASSLVHYSPPIYNEQFF,TGTGCCAGCAGCTTAGTTCACTACTCCCCACCCATATACAATGAGCAGTTCTTC
NA,TRBJ2-3,TRBD1,TRBV28,14,CASGTGGRGDTQYF,TGTGCCAGCGGCACAGGGGGCCGGGGAGATACGCAGTATTTT
few,TRBJ1-2,NA,TRBV5-5,14,CASSLAHFSTGYTF,TGTGCCAGCAGCTTGGCCCATTTTTCGACAGGCTACACCTTC
many,TRBJ2-1,TRBD2,TRBV20-1,12,CSASGLINEQFF,TGCAGTGCTTCGGGACTAATAAATGAGCAGTTCTTC
NA,TRBJ2-7,NA,TRBV7-8,16,CTSSLDRRQATYEQYF,TGTACCAGCAGCTTAGATAGGCGTCAGGCGACCTACGAGCAGTACTTC
few,TRBJ2-7,NA,TRBV5-1,15,CASSLGTLSSYEQYF,TGCGCCAGCAGCTTGGGGACGTTGAGCTCCTACGAGCAGTACTTC
few,TRBJ1-1,TRBD1,TRBV11-2,15,CASSFRTGPNTEAFF,TGTGCCAGCAGCTTTAGGACAGGGCCGAACACTGAAGCTTTCTTT
many,TRBJ1-5,NA,TRBV6-1,13,CASSAGWNQPQHF,TGTGCCAGCAGTGCAGGCTGGAATCAGCCCCAGCATTTT
few,TRBJ1-6,NA,TRBV30,19,CAWSAGGPTGLLFNSPLHF,TGTGCCTGGAGTGCTGGAGGACCCACAGGTTTATTATTTAATTCACCCCTCCACTTT
many,TRBJ2-7,TRBD2,TRBV14,17,CASSQGTSGRERYEQYF,TGTGCCAGCAGCCAGGGGACTAGCGGGAGAGAAAGGTACGAGCAGTACTTC
few,TRBJ2-3,TRBD2,TRBV20-1,17,CSAAGLAGGVSTDTQYF,TGCAGTGCTGCGGGACTAGCGGGAGGGGTTTCTACAGATACGCAGTATTTT
many,TRBJ2-1,NA,TRBV5-4,15,CASSSQRDLAQEQFF,TGTGCCAGCAGCTCCCAGAGGGACCTCGCGCAGGAGCAGTTCTTC
NA,TRBJ2-7,NA,TRBV20-1,12,CSAGESSYEQYF,TGCAGTGCTGGGGAAAGCTCCTACGAGCAGTACTTC
few,TRBJ2-2,TRBD1,TRBV3-1,15,CASSQDPSGGGELFF,TGTGCCAGCAGCCAAGACCCATCAGGGGGCGGGGAGCTGTTTTTT
few,TRBJ2-7,TRBD1,TRBV11-2,16,CASSLIPGQVNDEQYF,TGTGCCAGCAGCCTGATTCCGGGACAGGTTAATGACGAGCAGTACTTC
few,TRBJ2-7,TRBD1,TRBV20-1,11,CSASTGREQYF,TGCAGTGCTTCGACAGGGCGCGAGCAGTACTTC
many,TRBJ2-7,NA,TRBV12-3/TRBV12-4,13,CASGISSSYEQYF,TGTGCCAGCGGGATAAGCTCTTCCTACGAGCAGTACTTC
few,TRBJ2-1,TRBD1,TRBV29-1,15,CSVREWQGAHNEQFF,TGCAGCGTTCGAGAATGGCAGGGGGCCCACAATGAGCAGTTCTTC
NA,TRBJ2-7,TRBD2,TRBV6-2/TRBV6-3,15,CASSYQTSGTYEQYF,TGTGCCAGCAGTTACCAGACTAGCGGGACTTACGAGCAGTACTTC
NA,TRBJ2-2,NA,TRBV9,16,CASSPSGAAGSGELFF,TGTGCCAGCAGCCCCTCGGGAGCGGCGGGGAGCGGGGAGCTGTTTTTT
NA,TRBJ1-5,NA,TRBV12-3/TRBV12-4,15,CASSTRDGTNQPQHF,TGTGCCAGCAGTACCCGGGACGGGACAAATCAGCCCCAGCATTTT
NA,TRBJ1-5,TRBD1,TRBV24-1,17,CATSDPKGQVPHQPQHF,TGTGCCACCAGTGACCCTAAGGGACAGGTGCCCCATCAGCCCCAGCATTTT
many,TRBJ1-5,NA,TRBV6-5,14,CASSYRGLGQPQHF,TGTGCCAGCAGTTACAGGGGTCTTGGTCAGCCCCAGCATTTT
many,TRBJ2-7,NA,TRBV11-2,15,CASSLDPPGRREQYF,TGTGCCAGCAGCTTAGATCCTCCAGGGAGGCGCGAGCAGTACTTC
many,TRBJ2-1,NA,TRBV25-1,14,CASSGGHSYNEQFF,TGTGCCAGCAGCGGCGGACACTCCTACAATGAGCAGTTCTTC
many,TRBJ2-7,NA,TRBV5-1,15,CASSANRAASYEQYF,TGCGCCAGCAGCGCTAACAGGGCTGCTTCCTACGAGCAGTACTTC
many,TRBJ2-1,TRBD2,TRBV20-1,14,CSAGTSGRRNEQFF,TGCAGTGCGGGGACTAGCGGGAGAAGGAATGAGCAGTTCTTC
NA,TRBJ2-3,NA,TRBV30,16,CAWSSAAGSSTDTQYF,TGTGCCTGGAGCTCCGCCGCAGGGTCCAGCACAGATACGCAGTATTTT
few,TRBJ2-3,TRBD1,TRBV4-1,17,CASSQADTYRGADTQYF,TGCGCCAGCAGCCAAGCGGACACCTACAGGGGGGCGGATACGCAGTATTTT
few,TRBJ2-2,TRBD2,TRBV13,16,CASSSGLAGVNGELFF,TGTGCCAGCAGCTCGGGACTAGCGGGAGTTAACGGGGAGCTGTTTTTT
NA,TRBJ2-7,TRBD1,TRBV4-1,14,CASNPTPGGGEQYF,TGCGCCAGCAACCCTACCCCAGGGGGCGGCGAGCAGTACTTC
NA,TRBJ2-1,NA,TRBV30,12,CAWSVGSNEQFF,TGTGCCTGGAGTGTAGGTAGCAATGAGCAGTTCTTC
few,TRBJ2-7,TRBD1,TRBV6-1,15,CASSVRPGGTYEQYF,TGTGCCAGCAGTGTAAGGCCAGGGGGCACTTACGAGCAGTACTTC
few,TRBJ2-1,TRBD2,TRBV6-1,18,CASSDTTSGRAPYNEQFF,TGTGCCAGCAGTGATACGACTAGCGGGAGGGCCCCTTACAATGAGCAGTTCTTC
NA,TRBJ2-1,TRBD2,TRBV6-1,17,CASSSRTLADSWNEQFF,TGTGCCAGCAGTTCACGTACCCTAGCGGATAGCTGGAATGAGCAGTTCTTC
many,TRBJ2-1,NA,TRBV11-3,13,CASSSGEVNEQFF,TGTGCCAGCAGCTCCGGAGAAGTCAATGAGCAGTTCTTC
many,TRBJ2-1,TRBD2,TRBV6-1,18,CASKGLAGGRTVPNEQFF,TGTGCCAGCAAAGGACTAGCGGGAGGCCGAACGGTCCCGAATGAGCAGTTCTTC
many,TRBJ2-5,NA,TRBV20-1,12,CSASRQQETQYF,TGCAGTGCTAGTCGCCAGCAAGAGACCCAGTACTTC
many,TRBJ2-5,NA,TRBV6-1,15,CASERGTGAQETQYF,TGTGCCAGCGAGAGGGGTACGGGAGCCCAAGAGACCCAGTACTTC
NA,TRBJ1-4,TRBD1,TRBV19,15,CASSLGQGRFEKLFF,TGTGCCAGTAGTTTGGGACAGGGGCGTTTTGAAAAACTGTTTTTT
few,TRBJ1-5,NA,TRBV20-1,13,CSARVTGHQPQHF,TGCAGTGCTAGAGTTACAGGGCATCAGCCCCAGCATTTT